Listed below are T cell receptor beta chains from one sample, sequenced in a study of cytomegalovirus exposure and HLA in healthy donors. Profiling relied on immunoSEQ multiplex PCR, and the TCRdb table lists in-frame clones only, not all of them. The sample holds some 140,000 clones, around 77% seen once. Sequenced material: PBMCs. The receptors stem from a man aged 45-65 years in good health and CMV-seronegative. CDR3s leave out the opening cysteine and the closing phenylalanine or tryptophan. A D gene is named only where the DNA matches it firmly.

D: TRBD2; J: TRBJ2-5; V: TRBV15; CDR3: ATSRVRTSGTETQY
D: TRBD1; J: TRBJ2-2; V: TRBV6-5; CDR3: ASSLQGAGELF
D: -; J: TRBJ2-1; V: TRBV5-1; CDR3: ASSTGVLRDEQF
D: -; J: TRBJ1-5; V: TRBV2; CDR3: ASSVGQTSNQPQH
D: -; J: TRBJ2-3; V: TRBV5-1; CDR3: ASSPRLAPNSTDTQY
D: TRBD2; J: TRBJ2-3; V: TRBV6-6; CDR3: ASSRFAGGPRYTQY
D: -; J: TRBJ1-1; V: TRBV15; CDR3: ATSLNRELVAF
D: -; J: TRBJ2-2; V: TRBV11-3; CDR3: ASSPGDTGELF
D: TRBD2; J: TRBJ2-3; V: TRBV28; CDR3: ASSPGGAGDLNTQY
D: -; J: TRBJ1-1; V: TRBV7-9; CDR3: ASSLVRRLTGGENTEAF
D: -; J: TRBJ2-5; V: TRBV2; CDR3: ASISQIQQETQY
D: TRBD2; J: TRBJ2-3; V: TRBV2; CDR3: ASSEGPPGTSADTQY
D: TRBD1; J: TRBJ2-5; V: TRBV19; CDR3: ASSTTGAPQETQY
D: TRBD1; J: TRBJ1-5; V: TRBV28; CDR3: ASTRQGGSNQPQH
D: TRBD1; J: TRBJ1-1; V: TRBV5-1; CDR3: ASSLTSGTVNTEAF
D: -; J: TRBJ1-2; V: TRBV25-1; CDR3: ASSDVQGAYLGYT
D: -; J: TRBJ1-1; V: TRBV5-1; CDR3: ASSPTDGGSRTEAF
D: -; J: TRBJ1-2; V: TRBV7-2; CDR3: ASSLTVDYGYT
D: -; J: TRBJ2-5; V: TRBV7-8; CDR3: ASSLEWLLQETQY
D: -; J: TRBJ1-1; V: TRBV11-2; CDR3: ASSLPGTEAF
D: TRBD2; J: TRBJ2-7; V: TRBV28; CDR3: ASSSVVGGRSSYEQY
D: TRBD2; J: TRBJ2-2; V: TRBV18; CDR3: ASSPPGGRADGELF
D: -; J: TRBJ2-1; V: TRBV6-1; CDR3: ASSAGTSQYEQF
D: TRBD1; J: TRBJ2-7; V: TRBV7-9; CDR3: ASSFTQGANEQY
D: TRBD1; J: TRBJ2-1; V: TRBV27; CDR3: ASSLTPGGNEQF
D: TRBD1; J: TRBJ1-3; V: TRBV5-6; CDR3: ASSSSTGGAGNTIY
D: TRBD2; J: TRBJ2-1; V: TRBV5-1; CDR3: ASSLAVGGSEQF
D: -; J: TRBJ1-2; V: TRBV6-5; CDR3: ASSAGLNYGYT
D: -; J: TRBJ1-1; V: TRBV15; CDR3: ATSKSSGTRAEEAF
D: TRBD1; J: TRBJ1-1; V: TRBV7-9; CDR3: ASSSTGVNEAF
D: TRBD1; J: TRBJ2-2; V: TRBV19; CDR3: ASSLGQARLVAGELF
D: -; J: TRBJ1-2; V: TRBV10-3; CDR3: AISAKTGYGYT
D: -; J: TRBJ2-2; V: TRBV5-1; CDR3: ASSFSQGRTGELF
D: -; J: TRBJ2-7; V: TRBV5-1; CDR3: ASSLDLRGEQY
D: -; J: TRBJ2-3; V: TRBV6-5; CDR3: ASRGARRTDTQY
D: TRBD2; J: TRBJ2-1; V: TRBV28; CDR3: ASSGSGSSYNEQF
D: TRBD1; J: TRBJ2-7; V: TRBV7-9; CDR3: ASSAPWDRGTYEQY
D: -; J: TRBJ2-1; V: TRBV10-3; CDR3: AISESMYNEQF
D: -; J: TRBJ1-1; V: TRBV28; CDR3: ASSSVNTEAF
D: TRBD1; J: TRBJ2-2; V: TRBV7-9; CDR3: ASSPPRADRGQGTGELF
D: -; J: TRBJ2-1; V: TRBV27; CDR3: ASSPIGGMGNEQF
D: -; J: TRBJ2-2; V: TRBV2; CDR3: ASSRGSPEHGELF
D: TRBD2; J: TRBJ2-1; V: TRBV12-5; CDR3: ASGSSGGIHEQF
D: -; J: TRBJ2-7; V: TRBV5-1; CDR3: ASSLESGYEQY
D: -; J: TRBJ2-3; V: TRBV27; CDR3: ASSTGVHEY
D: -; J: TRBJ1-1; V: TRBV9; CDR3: ASSVSTGLNTEAF
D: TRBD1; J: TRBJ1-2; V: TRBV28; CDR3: ASSSTGGLYGYT
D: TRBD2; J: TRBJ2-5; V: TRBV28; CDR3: ASSMGLAGGETQY
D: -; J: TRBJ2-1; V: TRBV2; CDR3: ASSERLAEYNEQF
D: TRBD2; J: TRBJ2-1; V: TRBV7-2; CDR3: ASSWTSGAYNEQF